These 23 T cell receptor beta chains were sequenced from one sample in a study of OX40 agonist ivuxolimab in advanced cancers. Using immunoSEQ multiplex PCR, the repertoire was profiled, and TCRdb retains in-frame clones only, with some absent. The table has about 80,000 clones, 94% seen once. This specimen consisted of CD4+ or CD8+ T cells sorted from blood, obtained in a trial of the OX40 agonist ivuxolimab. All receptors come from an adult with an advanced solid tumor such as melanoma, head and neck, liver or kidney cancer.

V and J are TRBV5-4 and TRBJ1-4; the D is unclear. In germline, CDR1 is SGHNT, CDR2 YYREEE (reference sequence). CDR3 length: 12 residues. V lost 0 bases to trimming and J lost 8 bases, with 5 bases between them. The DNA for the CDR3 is TGTGCCAGCAGCTTGGGGGAGGAAAAACTGTTTTTT. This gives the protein CASSLGEEKLFF.

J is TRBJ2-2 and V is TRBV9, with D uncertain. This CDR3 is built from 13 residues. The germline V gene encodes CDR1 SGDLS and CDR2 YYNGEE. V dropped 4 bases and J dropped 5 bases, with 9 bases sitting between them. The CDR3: CASSPTHTGELFF. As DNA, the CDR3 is TGTGCCAGCAGCCCAACCCATACCGGGGAGCTGTTTTTT.

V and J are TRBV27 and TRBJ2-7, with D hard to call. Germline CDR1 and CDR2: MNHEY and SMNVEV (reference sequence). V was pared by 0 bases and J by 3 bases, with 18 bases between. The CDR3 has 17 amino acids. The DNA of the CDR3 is TGTGCCAGCAGTTTATCGTCCTTTGGAGTTTCAAACTACGAGCAGTACTTC. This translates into CASSLSSFGVSNYEQYF.

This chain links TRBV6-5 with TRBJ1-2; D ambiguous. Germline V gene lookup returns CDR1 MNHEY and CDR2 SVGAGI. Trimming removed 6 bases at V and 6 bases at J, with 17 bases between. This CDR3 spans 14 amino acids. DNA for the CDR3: TGTGCCAGCAGCCCAGTTGACACCTCGGATGGCTACACCTTC. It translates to CASSPVDTSDGYTF.

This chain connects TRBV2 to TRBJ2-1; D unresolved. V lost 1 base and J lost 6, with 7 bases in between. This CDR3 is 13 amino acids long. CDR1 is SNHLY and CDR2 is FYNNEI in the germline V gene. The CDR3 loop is CASSEEPFNEQFF. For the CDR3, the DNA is TGTGCCAGCAGTGAAGAGCCCTTCAATGAGCAGTTCTTC.

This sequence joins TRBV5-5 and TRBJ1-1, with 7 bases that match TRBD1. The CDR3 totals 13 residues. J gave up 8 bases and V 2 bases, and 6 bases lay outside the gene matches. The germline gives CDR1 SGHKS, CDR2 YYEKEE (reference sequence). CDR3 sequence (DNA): TGTGCCAGCAGCTTTCAGGGGGGAGGAGAAGCTTTCTTT. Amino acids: CASSFQGGGEAFF.

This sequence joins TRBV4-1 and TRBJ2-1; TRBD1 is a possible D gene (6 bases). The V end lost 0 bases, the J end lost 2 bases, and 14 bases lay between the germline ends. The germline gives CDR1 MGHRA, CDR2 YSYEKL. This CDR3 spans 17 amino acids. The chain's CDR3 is CASSQDLGSGAYNEQFF. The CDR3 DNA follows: TGCGCCAGCAGCCAAGATTTAGGGTCAGGGGCCTACAATGAGCAGTTCTTC.

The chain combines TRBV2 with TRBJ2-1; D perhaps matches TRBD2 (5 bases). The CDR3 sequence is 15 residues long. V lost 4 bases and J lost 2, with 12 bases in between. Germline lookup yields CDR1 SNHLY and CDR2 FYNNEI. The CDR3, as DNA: TGTGCCAGCAGTGGGCGGGTGCAGCCCTACAATGAGCAGTTCTTC. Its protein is CASSGRVQPYNEQFF.

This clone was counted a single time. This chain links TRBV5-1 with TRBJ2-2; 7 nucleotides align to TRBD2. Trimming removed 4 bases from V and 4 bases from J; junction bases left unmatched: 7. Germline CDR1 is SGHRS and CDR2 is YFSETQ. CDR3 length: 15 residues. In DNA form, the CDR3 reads TGCGCCAGCAGCGCCGGACTAGGGGTCACCGGGGAGCTGTTTTTT. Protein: CASSAGLGVTGELFF.

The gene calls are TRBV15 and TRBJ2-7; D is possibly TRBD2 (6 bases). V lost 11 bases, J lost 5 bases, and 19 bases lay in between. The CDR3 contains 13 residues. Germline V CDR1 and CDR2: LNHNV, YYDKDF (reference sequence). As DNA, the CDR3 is TGTGCCGCTGGATCTAGCGTCATCGACGAGCAGTACTTC. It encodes CAAGSSVIDEQYF.

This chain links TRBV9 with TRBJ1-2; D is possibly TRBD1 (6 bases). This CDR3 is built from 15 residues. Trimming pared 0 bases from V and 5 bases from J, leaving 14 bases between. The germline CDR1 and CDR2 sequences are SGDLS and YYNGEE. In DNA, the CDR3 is TGTGCCAGCAGCGTAGGGGGGGGCATAGGATATGGCTACACCTTC. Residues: CASSVGGGIGYGYTF.

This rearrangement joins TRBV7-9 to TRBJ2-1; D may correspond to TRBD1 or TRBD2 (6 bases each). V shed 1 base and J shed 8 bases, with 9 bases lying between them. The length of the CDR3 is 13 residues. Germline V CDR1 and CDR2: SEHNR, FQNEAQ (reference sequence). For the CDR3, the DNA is TGTGCCAGCAGCTTAGTTCGGGGGCATGAGCAGTTCTTC. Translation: CASSLVRGHEQFF.

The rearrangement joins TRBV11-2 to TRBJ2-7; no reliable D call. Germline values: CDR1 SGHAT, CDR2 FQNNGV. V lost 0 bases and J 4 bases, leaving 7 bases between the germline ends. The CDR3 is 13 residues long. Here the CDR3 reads CASSLDLRYEQYF. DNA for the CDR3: TGTGCCAGCAGCTTAGATCTTCGGTACGAGCAGTACTTC.

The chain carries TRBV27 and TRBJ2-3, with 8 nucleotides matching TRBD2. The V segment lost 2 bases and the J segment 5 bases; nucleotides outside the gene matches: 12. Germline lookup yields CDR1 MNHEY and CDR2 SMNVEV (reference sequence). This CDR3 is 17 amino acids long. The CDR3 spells CASSLERRTSLEDTQYF. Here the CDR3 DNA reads TGTGCCAGCAGTTTAGAACGGAGGACTAGCTTAGAAGATACGCAGTATTTT.

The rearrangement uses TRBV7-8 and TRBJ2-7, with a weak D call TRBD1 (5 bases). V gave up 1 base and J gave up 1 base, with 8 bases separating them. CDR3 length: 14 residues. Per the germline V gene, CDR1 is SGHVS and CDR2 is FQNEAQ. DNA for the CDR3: TGTGCCAGCAGCTTAGGTTGGACATCCTACGAGCAGTACTTC. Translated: CASSLGWTSYEQYF.

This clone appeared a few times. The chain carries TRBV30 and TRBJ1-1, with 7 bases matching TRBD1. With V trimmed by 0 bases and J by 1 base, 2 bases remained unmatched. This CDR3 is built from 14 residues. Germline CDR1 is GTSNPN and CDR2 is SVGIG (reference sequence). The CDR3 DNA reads TGTGCCTGGAGTGTACAGGGGAGGAACACTGAAGCTTTCTTT. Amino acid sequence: CAWSVQGRNTEAFF. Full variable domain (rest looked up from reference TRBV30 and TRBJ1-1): SQTIHQWPATLVQPVGSPLSLECTVEGTSNPNLYWYRQAAGRGLQLLFYSVGIGQISSEVPQNLSASRPQDRQFILSSKKLLLSDSGFYLCAWSVQGRNTEAFFGQGTRLTVV.

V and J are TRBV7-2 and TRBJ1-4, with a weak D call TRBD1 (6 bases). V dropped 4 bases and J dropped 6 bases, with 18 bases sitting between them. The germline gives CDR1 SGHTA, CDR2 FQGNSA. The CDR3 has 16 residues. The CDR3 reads CASSSDATGFDEKLFF. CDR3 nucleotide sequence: TGTGCCAGCAGCTCCGACGCAACAGGGTTTGATGAAAAACTGTTTTTT.

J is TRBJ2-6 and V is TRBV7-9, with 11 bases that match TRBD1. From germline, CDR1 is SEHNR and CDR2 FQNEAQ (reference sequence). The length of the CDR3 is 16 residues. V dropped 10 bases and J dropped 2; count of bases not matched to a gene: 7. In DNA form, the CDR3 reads TGTGCCAACCCGGCGGGACAGGGGGCTGGGGCCAACGTCCTGACTTTC. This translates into CANPAGQGAGANVLTF. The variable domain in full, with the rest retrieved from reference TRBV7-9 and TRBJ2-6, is DTGVSQNPRHKITKRGQNVTFRCDPISEHNRLYWYRQTLGQGPEFLTYFQNEAQLEKSRLLSDRFSAERPKGSFSTLEIQRTEQGDSAMYLCANPAGQGAGANVLTFGAGSRLTVL.

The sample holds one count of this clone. CDR3 protein: CASSPNLATGYSNQPQHF. The CDR3 nucleotides read TGTGCCAGCAGCCCCAACCTCGCCACAGGATATAGCAATCAGCCCCAGCATTTT. The V call is TRBV5-8, the J call TRBJ1-5; D is possibly TRBD1 (5 bases). Trimming shortened V by 4 bases and J by 0 bases, and 20 bases separated the two germline ends. Germline CDR1 is SGHTS and CDR2 is YDEGEE. The CDR3 contains 18 residues.

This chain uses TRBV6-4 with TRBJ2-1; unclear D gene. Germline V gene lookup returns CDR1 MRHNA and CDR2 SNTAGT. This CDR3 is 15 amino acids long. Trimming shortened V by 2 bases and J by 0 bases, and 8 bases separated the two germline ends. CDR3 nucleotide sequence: TGTGCCAGCAGTGACGGTCCGAGCTCCTACAATGAGCAGTTCTTC. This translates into CASSDGPSSYNEQFF.

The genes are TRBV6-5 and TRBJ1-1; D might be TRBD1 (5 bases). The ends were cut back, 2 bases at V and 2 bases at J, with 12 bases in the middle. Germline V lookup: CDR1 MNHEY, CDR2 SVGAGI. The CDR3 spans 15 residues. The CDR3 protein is CASSYGRGLNTEAFF. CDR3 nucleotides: TGTGCCAGCAGTTACGGGCGGGGACTTAACACTGAAGCTTTCTTT.

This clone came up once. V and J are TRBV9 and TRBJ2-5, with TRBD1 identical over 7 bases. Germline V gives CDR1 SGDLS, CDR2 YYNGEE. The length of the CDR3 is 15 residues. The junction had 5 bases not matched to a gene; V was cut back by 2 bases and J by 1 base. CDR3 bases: TGTGCCAGCAGCGTGGGGACAGCCCTCCAAGAGACCCAGTACTTC. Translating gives CASSVGTALQETQYF.

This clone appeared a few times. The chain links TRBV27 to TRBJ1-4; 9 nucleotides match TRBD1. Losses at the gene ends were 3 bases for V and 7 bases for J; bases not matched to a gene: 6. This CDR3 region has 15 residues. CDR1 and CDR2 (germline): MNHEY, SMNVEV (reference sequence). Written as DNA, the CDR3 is TGTGCCAGCAGTTTCTACAGGGGGCTGGGTGAAAAACTGTTTTTT. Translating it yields CASSFYRGLGEKLFF. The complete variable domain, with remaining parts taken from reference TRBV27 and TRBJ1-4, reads EAQVTQNPRYLITVTGKKLTVTCSQNMNHEYMSWYRQDPGLGLRQIYYSMNVEVTDKGDVPEGYKVSRKEKRNFPLILESPSPNQTSLYFCASSFYRGLGEKLFFGSGTQLSVL.